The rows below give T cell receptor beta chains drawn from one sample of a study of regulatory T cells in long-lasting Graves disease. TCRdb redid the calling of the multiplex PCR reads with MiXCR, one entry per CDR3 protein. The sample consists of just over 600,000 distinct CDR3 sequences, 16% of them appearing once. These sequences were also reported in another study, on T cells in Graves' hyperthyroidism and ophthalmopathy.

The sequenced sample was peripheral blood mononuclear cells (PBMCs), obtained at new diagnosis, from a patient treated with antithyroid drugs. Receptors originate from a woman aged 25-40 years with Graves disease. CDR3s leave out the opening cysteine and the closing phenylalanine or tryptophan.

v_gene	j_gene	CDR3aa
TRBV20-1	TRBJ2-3	SADIAGGTDTQY
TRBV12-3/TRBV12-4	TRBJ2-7	ASSLQGSYEQY
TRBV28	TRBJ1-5	AIARQLNQPQH
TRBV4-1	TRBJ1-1	ASSPRSRVTPMNTEAF
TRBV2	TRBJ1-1	ASSGESDTEAF
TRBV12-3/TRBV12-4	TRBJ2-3	ASRRPGPDTQY
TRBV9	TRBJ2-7	ASSTWTNGEQY
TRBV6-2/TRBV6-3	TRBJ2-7	ASSYSFVSSYEQY
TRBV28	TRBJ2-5	ASSLFTLRLAGVKHREETQY
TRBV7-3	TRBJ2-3	ASTHRERTDTQY
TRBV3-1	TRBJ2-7	ASSQERYRGEQY
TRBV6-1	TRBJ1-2	ASIGQYGYT
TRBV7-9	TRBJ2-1	ASSYGTYNEQF
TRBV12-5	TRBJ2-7	ASGPTRWDRVHEQY
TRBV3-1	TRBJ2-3	ASSDYAYTDTQY
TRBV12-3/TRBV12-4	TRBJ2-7	ASSLAGTSTYEQY
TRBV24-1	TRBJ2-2	ATSDTGELF
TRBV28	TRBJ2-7	ASSFRLAGDLEQY
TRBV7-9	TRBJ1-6	ASSPATGSPLH
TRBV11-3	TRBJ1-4	ASSLKTCRQRWATNEKLF
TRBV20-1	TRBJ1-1	SARGGTGAEAF
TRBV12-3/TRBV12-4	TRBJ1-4	ASSLQGTNEKLF
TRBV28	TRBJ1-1	ASSPYGRTEAF
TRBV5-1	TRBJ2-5	ASRKTSGAAAETQY